This T cell receptor (beta chain) was identified in a study of T-cell memory formation after mild COVID-19 (dated by TCRdb to the early 2020s). Looking at the study overall: TCR sequence clusters from the two donors were largely donor specific. T-cell clones expanding and contracting after mild COVID-19 in a couple of donors were tracked by longitudinal TCRalpha and TCRbeta repertoire sequencing. The cohort was made up of two young adult volunteers, one female and one male, who were previously healthy.

Points the paper makes about the study in general: The study included only a couple of mild cases, and larger cohorts that include severe cases with pre-infection samples were judged to be necessary. SARS-CoV-2 specificity was not confirmed for the second-wave clones peaking on day 37. Clones that contracted from day 15 to 85 showed balanced CD4/CD8 phenotypes, whereas a second wave of clones that expanded from day 15 to 37 leaned towards CD4+. Some responding clones were detected in pre-infection memory, suggesting pre-existing cross-reactive memory T cells joined the SARS-CoV-2 response. Contracting CD4+ clones turned up mainly in the CM and EM memory subsets, whereas EMRA was where CD8+ clones were enriched.

Looking up the germline V gene yields CDR1 ENHRY and CDR2 SYGVKD. Its CDR3 holds 13 amino acids, cysteine through phenylalanine. The only DNA kept is the CDR3, 39 bases in frame from the first base. Sequencing instrument: Illumina NovaSeq 6000. Using 5'RACE with constant-segment primers, TCRalpha and TCRbeta cDNA libraries were constructed, with sample barcodes and unique molecular identifiers added in the process. RNA was extracted from every sample with Trizol reagent. Libraries were amplified in two PCR steps, with a second sample barcode and Illumina TruSeq adapters added in the second step. Sequencing of libraries was performed on an Illumina NovaSeq with 2 x 150 bp paired-end reads. The study's processing was this. Reads were demultiplexed and collapsed into UMI-guided consensus sequences with migec v1.2.7. Using mixcr v2.1.11, UMI consensuses were aligned to TRA and TRB V and J templates and then assembled into clonotypes. A clonotype was counted as expanded or contracted only when both edgeR and NoisET called the clonotype significant, with the noise models trained on biological replicates. edgeR calls used a false discovery rate-adjusted p below 0.01 and a log2 fold-change threshold of 1. As an exploratory analysis of dynamics, max-normalized trajectories of the 1000 most abundant clonotypes were examined with PCA combined with hierarchical clustering. Separately sequenced CD4+ and CD8+ repertoires were used to assign a CD4 or CD8 phenotype to each responding clone. The public reads were quality trimmed at Q25 with fastp and then assembled into clones with MiXCR by TCRdb, keeping productive beta chains. A single entry per CDR3 protein holds the most common genes and DNA from its merged rows. The V and J calls reflect TCRdb's pipeline rather than the authors' work. Counted in this sample were around 390,000 distinct CDR3 sequences; 16% of them appeared once. The top ten clones comprise around a fifth of the sample.

PBMCs were isolated by Ficoll-Paque density gradient centrifugation. As regards this clonotype: The target of this receptor is not known. The junction shows a germline mismatch at one end, possibly a read error.

The source material was PBMCs or a T cell subset sorted from them (not recorded which). The chain joins TRBV10-3 to TRBJ2-3; the D segment may tentatively be TRBD1 or TRBD2, each giving 5 matched bases. This clonotype originated in a man between 18 and 29 years old who had mild COVID-19 (a few samples of this study predate the infection). The sample titles of this study are shuffled in the database, so cell type and time point are left out; the donor was told from shared clones. The CDR3 in this case is CATRDGSTGTQYF. The nucleotide sequence reads TGTGCCACCCGGGACGGTAGCACAGGTACGCAGTATTTT.